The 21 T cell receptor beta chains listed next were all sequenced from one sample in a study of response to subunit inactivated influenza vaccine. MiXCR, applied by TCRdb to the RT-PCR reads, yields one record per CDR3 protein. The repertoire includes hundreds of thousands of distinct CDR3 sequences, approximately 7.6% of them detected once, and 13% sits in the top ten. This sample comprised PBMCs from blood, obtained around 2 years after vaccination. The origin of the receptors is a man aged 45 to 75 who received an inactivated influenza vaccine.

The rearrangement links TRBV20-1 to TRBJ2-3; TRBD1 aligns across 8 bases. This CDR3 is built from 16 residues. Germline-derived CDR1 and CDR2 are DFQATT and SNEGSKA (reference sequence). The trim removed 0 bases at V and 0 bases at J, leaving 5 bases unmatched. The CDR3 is CSARDLRTGSTDTQYF. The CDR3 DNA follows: TGCAGTGCTAGAGATCTGCGGACAGGGAGCACAGATACGCAGTATTTT.

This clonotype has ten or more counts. CDR3 DNA sequence: TGTGCCACCAGTGATTTTGCCCGTGAGGGGTCGGAAGGAGGGGAGGAGCAGTTCTTC. Amino acid sequence: CATSDFAREGSEGGEEQFF. The chain has TRBV24-1 and TRBJ2-1; D is possibly TRBD2 (6 bases). The CDR3 is made up of 19 amino acids. Per the germline V gene, CDR1 is KGHDR and CDR2 is SFDVKD. V was shortened by 1 base and J by 10 bases, with 28 bases between the two germline ends.

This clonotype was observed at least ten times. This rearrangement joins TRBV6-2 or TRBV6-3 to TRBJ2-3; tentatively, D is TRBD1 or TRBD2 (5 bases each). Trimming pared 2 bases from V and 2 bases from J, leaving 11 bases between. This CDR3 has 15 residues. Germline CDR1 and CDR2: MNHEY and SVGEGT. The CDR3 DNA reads TGTGCCAGCAGTTACCGGGACCCCTACACAGATACGCAGTATTTT. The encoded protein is CASSYRDPYTDTQYF.

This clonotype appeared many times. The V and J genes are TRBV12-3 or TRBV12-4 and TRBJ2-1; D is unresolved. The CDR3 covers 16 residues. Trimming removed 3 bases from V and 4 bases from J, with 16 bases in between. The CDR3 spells CASSLAGQAIYNEQFF. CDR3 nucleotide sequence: TGTGCCAGCAGTTTGGCTGGGCAGGCTATTTACAATGAGCAGTTCTTC.

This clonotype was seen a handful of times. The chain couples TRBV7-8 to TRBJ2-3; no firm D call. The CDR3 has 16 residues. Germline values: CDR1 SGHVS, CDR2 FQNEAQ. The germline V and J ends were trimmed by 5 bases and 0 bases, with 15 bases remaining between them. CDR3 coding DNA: TGTGCCAGCAGCACCAGGACCATAACTAGCACAGATACGCAGTATTTT. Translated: CASSTRTITSTDTQYF.

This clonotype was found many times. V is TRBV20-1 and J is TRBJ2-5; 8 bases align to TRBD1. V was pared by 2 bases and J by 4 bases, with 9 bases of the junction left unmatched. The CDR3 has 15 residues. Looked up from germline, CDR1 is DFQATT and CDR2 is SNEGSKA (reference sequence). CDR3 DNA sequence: TGCAGTGCTAGACCGGACAGGGTTCATGGAGAGACCCAGTACTTC. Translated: CSARPDRVHGETQYF.

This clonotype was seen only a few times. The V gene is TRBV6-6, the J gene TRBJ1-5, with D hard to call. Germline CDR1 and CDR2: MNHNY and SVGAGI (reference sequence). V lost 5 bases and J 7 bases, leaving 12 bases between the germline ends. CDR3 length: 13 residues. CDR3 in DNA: TGTGCCAGCAGTCCCCGCTGGGAACAGCCCCAGCATTTT. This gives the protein CASSPRWEQPQHF.

The CDR3 region is CASSLVGTSHNEQFF. CDR3 in DNA: TGTGCCAGCAGCTTGGTGGGGACTAGTCACAATGAGCAGTTCTTC. J is TRBJ2-1 and V is TRBV5-4; TRBD2 matches 8 bases. The V gene's germline CDR1 is SGHNT and CDR2 YYREEE (reference sequence). The CDR3 spans 15 residues. The ends lost 0 bases at V and 5 bases at J; junction bases unmatched: 4.

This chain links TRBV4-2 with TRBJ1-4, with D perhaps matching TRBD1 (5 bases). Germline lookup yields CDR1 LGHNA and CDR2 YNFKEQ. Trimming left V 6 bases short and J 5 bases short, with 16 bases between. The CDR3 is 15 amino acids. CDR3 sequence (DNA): TGTGCCAGCAGAAAAAGTGGCGGGACGAATGAAAAACTGTTTTTT. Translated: CASRKSGGTNEKLFF.

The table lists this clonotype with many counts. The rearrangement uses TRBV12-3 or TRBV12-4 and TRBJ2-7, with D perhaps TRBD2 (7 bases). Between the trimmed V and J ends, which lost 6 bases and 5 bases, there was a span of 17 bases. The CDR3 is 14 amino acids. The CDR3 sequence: CASSRRGGSHEQYF. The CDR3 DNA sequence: TGTGCCAGCAGCCGCAGGGGCGGGAGCCACGAGCAGTACTTC.

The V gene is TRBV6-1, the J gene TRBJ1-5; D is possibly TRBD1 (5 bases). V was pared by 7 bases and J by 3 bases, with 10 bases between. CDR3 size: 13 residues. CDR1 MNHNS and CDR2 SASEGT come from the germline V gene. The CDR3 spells CASTPGPNQPQHF. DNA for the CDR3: TGTGCCAGCACCCCGGGGCCCAATCAGCCCCAGCATTTT.

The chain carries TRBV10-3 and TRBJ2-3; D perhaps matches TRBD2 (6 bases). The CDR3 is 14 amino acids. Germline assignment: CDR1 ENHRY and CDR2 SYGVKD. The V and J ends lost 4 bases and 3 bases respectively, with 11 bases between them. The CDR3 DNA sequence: TGTGCCATCAGTGCGGGGCGGGGTACAGATACGCAGTATTTT. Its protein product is CAISAGRGTDTQYF.

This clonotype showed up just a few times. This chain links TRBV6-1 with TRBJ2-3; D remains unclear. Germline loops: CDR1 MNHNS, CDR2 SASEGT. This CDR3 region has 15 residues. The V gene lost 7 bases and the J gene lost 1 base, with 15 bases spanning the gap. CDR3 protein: CASTTLYEGTDTQYF. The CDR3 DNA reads TGTGCCAGCACTACATTGTATGAGGGCACAGATACGCAGTATTTT.

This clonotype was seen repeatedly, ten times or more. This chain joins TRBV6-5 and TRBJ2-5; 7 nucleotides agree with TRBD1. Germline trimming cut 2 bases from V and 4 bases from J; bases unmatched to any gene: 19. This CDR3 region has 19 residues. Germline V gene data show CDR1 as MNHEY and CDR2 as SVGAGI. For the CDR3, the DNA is TGTGCCAGCAGTTACGGGATAAACGTACAGGGGCGGATGGGAGAGACCCAGTACTTC. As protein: CASSYGINVQGRMGETQYF.

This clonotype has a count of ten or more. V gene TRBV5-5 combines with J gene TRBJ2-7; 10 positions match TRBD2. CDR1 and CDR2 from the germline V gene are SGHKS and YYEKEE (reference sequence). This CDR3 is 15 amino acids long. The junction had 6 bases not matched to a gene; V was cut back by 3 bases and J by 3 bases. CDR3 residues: CASSSGTSEFYEQYF. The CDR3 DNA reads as TGTGCCAGCAGCTCCGGGACTAGCGAATTCTACGAGCAGTACTTC.

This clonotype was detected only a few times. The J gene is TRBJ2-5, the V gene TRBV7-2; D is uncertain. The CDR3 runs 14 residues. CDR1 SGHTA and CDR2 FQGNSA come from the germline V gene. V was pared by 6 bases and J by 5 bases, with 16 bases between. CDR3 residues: CASRDMDSVETQYF. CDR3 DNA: TGTGCCAGCAGGGATATGGATTCTGTGGAGACCCAGTACTTC.

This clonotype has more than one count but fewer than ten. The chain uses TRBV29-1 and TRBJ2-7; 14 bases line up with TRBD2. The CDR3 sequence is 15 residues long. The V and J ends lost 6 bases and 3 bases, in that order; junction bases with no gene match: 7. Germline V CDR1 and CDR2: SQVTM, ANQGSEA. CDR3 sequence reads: CSVAGTSGRDYEQYF. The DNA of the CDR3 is TGCAGCGTGGCCGGGACTAGCGGGAGAGACTACGAGCAGTACTTC.

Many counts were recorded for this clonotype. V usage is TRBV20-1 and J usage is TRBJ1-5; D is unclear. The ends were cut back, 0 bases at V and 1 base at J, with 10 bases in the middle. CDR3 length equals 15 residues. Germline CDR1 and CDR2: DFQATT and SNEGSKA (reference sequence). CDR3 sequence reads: CSARDDGRSNQPQHF. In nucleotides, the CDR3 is TGCAGTGCTAGAGATGATGGAAGGAGCAATCAGCCCCAGCATTTT.

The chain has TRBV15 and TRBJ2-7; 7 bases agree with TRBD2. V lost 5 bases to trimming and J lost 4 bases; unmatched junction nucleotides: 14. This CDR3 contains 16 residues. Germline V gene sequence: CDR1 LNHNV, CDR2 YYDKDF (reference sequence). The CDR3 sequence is CATSVPPTSRSYEQYF. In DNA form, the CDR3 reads TGTGCCACCAGCGTGCCCCCGACTAGCAGGAGTTACGAGCAGTACTTC.

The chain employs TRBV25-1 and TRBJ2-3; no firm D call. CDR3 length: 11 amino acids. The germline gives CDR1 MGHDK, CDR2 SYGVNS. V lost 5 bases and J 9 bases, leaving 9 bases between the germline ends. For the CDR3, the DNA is TGTGCCAGCAGTACCCCCCGAACGCAGTATTTT. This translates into CASSTPRTQYF.

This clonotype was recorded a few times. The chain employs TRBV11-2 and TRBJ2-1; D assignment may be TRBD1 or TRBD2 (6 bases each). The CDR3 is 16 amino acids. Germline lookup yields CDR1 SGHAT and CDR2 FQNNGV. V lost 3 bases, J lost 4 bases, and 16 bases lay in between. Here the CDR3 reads CASSFVGGQVYNEQFF. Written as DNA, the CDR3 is TGTGCCAGCAGCTTTGTGGGGGGCCAGGTTTACAATGAGCAGTTCTTC.